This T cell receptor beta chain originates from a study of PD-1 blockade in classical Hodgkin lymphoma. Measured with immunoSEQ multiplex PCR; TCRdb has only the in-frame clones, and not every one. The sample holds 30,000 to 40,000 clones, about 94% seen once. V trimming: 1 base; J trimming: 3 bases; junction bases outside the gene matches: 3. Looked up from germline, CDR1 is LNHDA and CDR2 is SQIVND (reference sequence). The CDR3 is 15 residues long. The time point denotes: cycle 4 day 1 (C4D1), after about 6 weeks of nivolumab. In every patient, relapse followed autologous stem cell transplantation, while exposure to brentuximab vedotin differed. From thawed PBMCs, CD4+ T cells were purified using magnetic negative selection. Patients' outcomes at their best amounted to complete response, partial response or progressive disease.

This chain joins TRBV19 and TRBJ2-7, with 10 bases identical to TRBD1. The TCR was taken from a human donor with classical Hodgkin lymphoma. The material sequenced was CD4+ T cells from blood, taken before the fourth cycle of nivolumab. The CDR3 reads CASSIVGTGDYEQYF. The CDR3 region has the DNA TGTGCCAGTAGTATAGTCGGGACAGGGGACTACGAGCAGTACTTC.